The 18 T cell receptor beta chains below all came from one sample that was sequenced in a study of T-cell memory formation after mild COVID-19. TCRdb fed the 5' RACE reads into MiXCR, producing one record per CDR3 protein. The sample shows approximately 46,000 distinct CDR3 sequences, roughly 12% of them seen only once. Source material: PBMCs or a T cell subset sorted from them (not recorded which). The receptor source for this set is a man aged 18 to 30 who had mild COVID-19 (a few samples of this study predate the infection). Cell type and time point are not known.

This clonotype has a handful of counts. The chain employs TRBV12-3 or TRBV12-4 and TRBJ1-2; D uncertain. The CDR3 runs 13 residues. Trimming pared 2 bases from V and 10 bases from J, leaving 14 bases between. The CDR3, as DNA: TGTGCCAGCAGTTTAATAAGGCCGGATACCTACACCTTC. Protein product: CASSLIRPDTYTF.

The gene calls are TRBV7-2 and TRBJ1-2, with TRBD1 identical over 9 bases. The J segment lost 4 bases and the V segment lost 5 bases, leaving 2 bases of the junction unmatched. The germline CDR1 and CDR2 sequences are SGHTA and FQGNSA. This CDR3 has 13 residues. This chain's CDR3 is CASSKGQGYGYTF. CDR3 sequence (DNA): TGTGCCAGCAGCAAGGGACAGGGCTATGGCTACACCTTC.

The chain has TRBV24-1 and TRBJ2-3; D not certain. This CDR3 is 13 amino acids long. Between the trimmed V and J ends, which lost 0 bases and 3 bases, there was a span of 3 bases. CDR1 and CDR2 from the germline V gene are KGHDR and SFDVKD. The chain's CDR3 is CATSDLVTDTQYF. The CDR3 coding sequence is TGTGCCACCAGTGATTTGGTTACAGATACGCAGTATTTT.

This clonotype was detected a few times. The chain recombines TRBV6-5 with TRBJ2-3, with 7 bases that match TRBD2. From germline, CDR1 is MNHEY and CDR2 SVGAGI. The CDR3 has 15 residues. The V and J ends lost 8 bases and 0 bases, in that order; junction bases with no gene match: 8. The CDR3 coding sequence is TGTGCCAGCGGGGGGGGAGGCGGCAGCACAGATACGCAGTATTTT. The encoded protein is CASGGGGGSTDTQYF.

This clonotype appeared a few times. The J gene is TRBJ2-3, the V gene TRBV5-1, with TRBD2 matching over 11 bases. Germline CDR1 and CDR2: SGHRS and YFSETQ. V gave up 4 bases and J gave up 2 bases; unmatched junction bases: 6. This CDR3 has 16 amino acids. CDR3 sequence: CASSGGTSGFTDTQYF. CDR3 in DNA: TGCGCCAGCAGCGGAGGGACTAGCGGATTCACAGATACGCAGTATTTT.

A few counts support this clonotype. The chain joins TRBV5-4 to TRBJ2-3; TRBD2 matches 13 bases. This CDR3 comprises 16 residues. After removal of 4 bases from V and 2 bases from J, the junction contained 4 bases not matched to a gene. Germline CDR1 reads SGHNT; CDR2 reads YYREEE (reference sequence). CDR3 coding DNA: TGTGCCAGCAGCCAAGGGACTAGCGGGGTCACAGATACGCAGTATTTT. Translated, it gives CASSQGTSGVTDTQYF.

This sequence joins TRBV12-3 or TRBV12-4 and TRBJ1-5; the D is unclear. V was trimmed by 5 bases and J by 3 bases, leaving 14 bases between them. The CDR3 length is 15 residues. CDR3 in amino acids: CASSPRWGDNQPQHF. The CDR3, as DNA: TGTGCCAGCAGTCCGAGATGGGGAGACAATCAGCCCCAGCATTTT.

The chain links TRBV21-1 to TRBJ1-5. TRBV21-1 is given as a pseudogene. The CDR3 is made up of 14 amino acids. CDR3 protein: CASSKGRCNQPQHF. In DNA, the CDR3 is TGTGCCAGCAGCAAAGGCCGGTGCAATCAGCCCCAGCATTTT.

The chain carries TRBV7-2 and TRBJ1-2; no definite D call. This CDR3 is built from 12 residues. The germline CDR1 and CDR2 sequences are SGHTA and FQGNSA. Trimming left V 10 bases short and J 0 bases short, with 9 bases between. The CDR3 here is CATGWTNYGYTF. CDR3 nucleotide sequence: TGTGCCACTGGATGGACTAACTATGGCTACACCTTC.

This clonotype was counted a few times. This sequence joins TRBV11-2 and TRBJ2-5; TRBD2 is a possible D gene (5 bases). This CDR3 has 16 residues. With 1 base removed from V and 2 bases from J, the gap between germline ends came to 14 bases. Per germline, CDR1 SGHAT and CDR2 FQNNGV. Written as DNA, the CDR3 is TGTGCCAGCAGCTTAGTAAGACTATCGGGGCAAGAGACCCAGTACTTC. Translation gives CASSLVRLSGQETQYF. The full variable domain, with the rest looked up from reference TRBV11-2 and TRBJ2-5, is EAGVAQSPRYKIIEKRQSVAFWCNPISGHATLYWYQQILGQGPKLLIQFQNNGVVDDSQLPKDRFSAERLKGVDSTLKIQPAKLEDSAVYLCASSLVRLSGQETQYFGPGTRLLVL.

The gene calls are TRBV7-2 and TRBJ2-2; 11 nucleotides agree with TRBD2. Germline lookup yields CDR1 SGHTA and CDR2 FQGNSA. Trimming at V came to 3 bases and at J to 5 bases, leaving 5 bases not matched to a gene. There are 16 residues in the CDR3. CDR3 coding DNA: TGTGCCAGCAGCTTCACTAGCGGGGGCCGAACCGGGGAGCTGTTTTTT. It is translated as CASSFTSGGRTGELFF. Full variable domain (rest looked up from reference TRBV7-2 and TRBJ2-2): GAGVSQSPSNKVTEKGKDVELRCDPISGHTALYWYRQSLGQGLEFLIYFQGNSAPDKSGLPSDRFSAERTGGSVSTLTIQRTQQEDSAVYLCASSFTSGGRTGELFFGEGSRLTVL.

The V gene is TRBV12-3 or TRBV12-4, the J gene TRBJ1-5, with 7 nucleotides matching TRBD1. This CDR3 spans 14 amino acids. J lost 7 bases, V lost 7 bases, and 10 bases had no gene match. The CDR3 sequence is CASTSGEGAQPQHF. Here the CDR3 DNA reads TGTGCCAGCACCTCGGGGGAGGGGGCACAGCCCCAGCATTTT.

CDR3 DNA: TGTGCCAGCAGCCAGGGCGGCAAGGACTCACCCCTCCACTTT. It yields the protein CASSQGGKDSPLHF. The chain uses TRBV3-1 and TRBJ1-6; D is unresolved. This CDR3 comprises 14 residues. V lost 3 bases to trimming and J lost 10 bases, with 13 bases between them. Germline CDR1 LGHDT, CDR2 YNNKEL (reference sequence). Full variable domain (outside the CDR3, taken from reference TRBV3-1 and TRBJ1-6): DTAVSQTPKYLVTQMGNDKSIKCEQNLGHDTMYWYKQDSKKFLKIMFSYNNKELIINETVPNRFSPKSPDKAHLNLHINSLELGDSAVYFCASSQGGKDSPLHFGNGTRLTVT.

This clonotype was seen many times. The J gene is TRBJ1-5, the V gene TRBV2; no clear D. The CDR3 runs 13 residues. With 7 bases removed from V and 2 bases from J, the gap between germline ends came to 9 bases. The germline gives CDR1 SNHLY, CDR2 FYNNEI. The DNA of the CDR3 is TGTGCCAGCAATGATTTTGGCAATCAGCCCCAGCATTTT. The encoded protein is CASNDFGNQPQHF.

On this clonotype itself: At one boundary the junction diverges from the germline segment, which might be a read error. The chain links TRBV3-1 to TRBJ1-6, with a weak D call TRBD1 (5 bases). This CDR3 spans 12 amino acids. Germline values: CDR1 LGHDT, CDR2 YNNKEL (reference sequence). The CDR3 is CASSFTQRDLNF. Here the CDR3 DNA reads TGTGCCAGCAGCTTCACGCAGCGGGACCTAAACTTT. The whole variable domain, remainder taken from reference TRBV3-1 and TRBJ1-6, is DTAVSQTPKYLVTQMGNDKSIKCEQNLGHDTMYWYKQDSKKFLKIMFSYNNKELIINETVPNRFSPKSPDKAHLNLHINSLELGDSAVYFCASSFTQRDLNFGNGTRLTVT.

There are a few counts of this clonotype. V usage is TRBV5-1 and J usage is TRBJ2-5; 8 bases are shared with TRBD1. Germline CDR1 SGHRS, CDR2 YFSETQ. CDR3 length: 14 amino acids. The V and J ends lost 4 bases and 7 bases, in that order; junction bases with no gene match: 9. CDR3: CASSSTGGSGTQYF. In nucleotides, the CDR3 is TGCGCCAGCAGCAGTACAGGGGGTTCAGGGACCCAGTACTTC.

J is TRBJ1-5 and V is TRBV6-6, with D unresolved. The CDR3 spans 12 residues. Germline CDR1 and CDR2: MNHNY and SVGAGI (reference sequence). V was pared by 4 bases and J by 3 bases, with 4 bases between. CDR3 coding DNA: TGTGCCAGCAGTTTGGTCAATCAGCCCCAGCATTTT. This encodes CASSLVNQPQHF.

This chain links TRBV9 with TRBJ2-5, with D possibly matching TRBD2 (5 bases). V lost 4 bases, J lost 3 bases, and 10 bases lay in between. Germline V gives CDR1 SGDLS, CDR2 YYNGEE. The CDR3 contains 13 residues. CDR3: CASSPTEEETQYF. CDR3 DNA: TGTGCCAGCAGCCCGACGGAGGAAGAGACCCAGTACTTC.